Each of the 9 T cell receptor beta chains below was sequenced from the same sample in a study of identifying expanded T cells in peripheral blood. Using immunoSEQ multiplex PCR, the repertoire was profiled, and TCRdb retains in-frame clones only, with some absent. Of roughly 130,000 clones in the sample, 75% to 90% were seen once. The sequenced sample was blood. Receptor source: a person aged 18-69 years in good health.

The V and J genes are TRBV6-5 and TRBJ1-4; 7 bases match TRBD1. Trimming at V came to 5 bases and at J to 7 bases, leaving 7 bases not matched to a gene. The CDR3 spans 14 residues. CDR1 is MNHEY and CDR2 is SVGAGI in the germline V gene. This CDR3 reads CASSQDRIGEKLFF. In nucleotides, the CDR3 is TGTGCCAGCAGTCAGGACAGGATCGGTGAAAAACTGTTTTTT.

For the CDR3, the DNA is TGCGCCAGCAGCTTGGCGGGGGGCCTCTACGAGCAGTACTTC. Its translation is CASSLAGGLYEQYF. V usage is TRBV5-1 and J usage is TRBJ2-7, with D perhaps TRBD2 (7 bases). The CDR3 runs to 14 residues. V lost 0 bases and J 3 bases, leaving 10 bases between the germline ends. Germline assignment: CDR1 SGHRS and CDR2 YFSETQ.

This clone has a single count. The chain joins TRBV21-1 to TRBJ2-4; TRBD2, the D gene given by the table, was not confirmed from the DNA. TRBV21-1 is flagged as a pseudogene. There are 16 residues in the CDR3. The CDR3 nucleotides are TGTGCCAGCAGCAAAGGAGAAGGGGGGAGGGAAAACATTCAGTACTTC. Protein: CASSKGEGGRENIQYF.

The chain links TRBV6-6 to TRBJ1-4, with TRBD1 identical over 9 bases. The CDR3 covers 15 residues. V shed 6 bases and J 4 bases; nucleotides not matched to a gene: 6. The V gene's germline CDR1 is MNHNY and CDR2 SVGAGI (reference sequence). The CDR3 DNA sequence: TGTGCCAGCAGGGAACAGGGGGCCCGTAATGAAAAACTGTTTTTT. It is translated as CASREQGARNEKLFF.

The gene calls are TRBV4-3 and TRBJ1-4; TRBD1 matches at 7 bases. Germline V gene lookup returns CDR1 LGHNA and CDR2 YSLEER. The CDR3 runs 15 residues. V shed 6 bases and J 0 bases; nucleotides not matched to a gene: 4. CDR3 DNA: TGCGCCAGCAGACAGGGGATCACAACTAATGAAAAACTGTTTTTT. The encoded protein is CASRQGITTNEKLFF.

CDR3 nucleotides: TGTGCCAGCAGCTTATCAGGGGCCCTCCACTTT. Amino acids: CASSLSGALHF. V is TRBV5-6 and J is TRBJ1-6, with D possibly being TRBD1 (6 bases). The CDR3 is 11 residues long. Germline V gives CDR1 SGHDT, CDR2 YYEEEE. Trimming took off 2 bases at V and 14 bases at J, with 8 bases between the two ends.

The V gene is TRBV2, the J gene TRBJ1-1; D gene ambiguous. V lost 2 bases, J lost 5 bases, and 3 bases lay in between. The CDR3 runs 11 residues. Germline CDR1 reads SNHLY; CDR2 reads FYNNEI. The CDR3 nucleotides are TGTGCCAGCAGTGAATTAACTGAAGCTTTCTTT. Translated, it gives CASSELTEAFF.

The chain uses TRBV7-2 and TRBJ2-7, with TRBD2 matching 8 bases. The germline gives CDR1 SGHTA, CDR2 FQGNSA. This CDR3 contains 16 residues. The ends lost 1 base at V and 0 bases at J; junction bases unmatched: 5. The CDR3 DNA follows: TGTGCCAGCAGCTTAGTCCCCGGGACTAGCTCCTACGAGCAGTACTTC. It yields the protein CASSLVPGTSSYEQYF.

This chain uses TRBV5-4 with TRBJ1-2, with 7 bases aligning to TRBD1. J was trimmed by 4 bases and V by 4 bases; bases with no gene match: 7. Germline-derived CDR1 and CDR2 are SGHNT and YYREEE (reference sequence). The CDR3 covers 14 residues. CDR3 coding DNA: TGTGCCAGCAGCCCTCGGACAGGCCCCTATGGCTACACCTTC. Translating it yields CASSPRTGPYGYTF. Based on the CDR3 plus reference TRBV5-4 and TRBJ1-2, the full variable domain is ETGVTQSPTHLIKTRGQQVTLRCSSQSGHNTVSWYQQALGQGPQFIFQYYREEENGRGNFPPRFSGLQFPNYSSELNVNALELDDSALYLCASSPRTGPYGYTFGSGTRLTVV.